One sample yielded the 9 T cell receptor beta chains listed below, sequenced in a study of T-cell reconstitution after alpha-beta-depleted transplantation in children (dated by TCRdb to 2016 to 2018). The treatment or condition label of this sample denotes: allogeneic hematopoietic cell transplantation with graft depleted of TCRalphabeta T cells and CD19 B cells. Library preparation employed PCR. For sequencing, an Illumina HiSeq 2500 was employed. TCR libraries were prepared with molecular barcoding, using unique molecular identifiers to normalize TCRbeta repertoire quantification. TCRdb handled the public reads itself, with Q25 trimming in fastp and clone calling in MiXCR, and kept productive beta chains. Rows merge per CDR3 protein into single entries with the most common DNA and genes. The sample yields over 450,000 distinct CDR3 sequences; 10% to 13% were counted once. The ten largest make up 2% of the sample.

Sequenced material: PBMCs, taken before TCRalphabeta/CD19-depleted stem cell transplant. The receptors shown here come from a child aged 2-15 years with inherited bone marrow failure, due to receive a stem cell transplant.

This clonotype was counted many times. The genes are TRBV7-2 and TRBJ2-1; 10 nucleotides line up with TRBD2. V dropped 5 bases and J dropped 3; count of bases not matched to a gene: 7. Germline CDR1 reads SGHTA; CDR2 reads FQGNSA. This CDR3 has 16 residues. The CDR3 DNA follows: TGTGCCAGCAGCCAACGACTAGCGGGCCGCTACAATGAGCAGTTCTTC. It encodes CASSQRLAGRYNEQFF.

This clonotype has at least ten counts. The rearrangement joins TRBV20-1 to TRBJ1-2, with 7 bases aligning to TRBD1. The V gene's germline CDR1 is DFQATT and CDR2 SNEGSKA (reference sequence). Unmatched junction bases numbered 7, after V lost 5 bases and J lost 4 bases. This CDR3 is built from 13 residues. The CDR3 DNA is TGCAGTGCTTGGGACAGTGGCCCCTATGGCTACACCTTC. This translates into CSAWDSGPYGYTF.

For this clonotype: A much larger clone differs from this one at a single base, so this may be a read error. CDR3 amino acids: CGASRGRVNEQYF. CDR3 in DNA: TGCGGTGCTAGCAGGGGGCGCGTCAACGAGCAGTACTTC. The rearrangement joins TRBV20-1 to TRBJ2-7; 8 nucleotides align to TRBD1. The CDR3 has 13 residues. Germline V CDR1 and CDR2: DFQATT, SNEGSKA (reference sequence).

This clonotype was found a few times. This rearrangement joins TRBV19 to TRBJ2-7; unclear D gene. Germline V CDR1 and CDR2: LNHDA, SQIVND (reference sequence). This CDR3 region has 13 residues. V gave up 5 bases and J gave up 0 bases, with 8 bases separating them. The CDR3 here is CASSAPLSYEQYF. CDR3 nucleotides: TGTGCCAGTAGTGCGCCCCTCTCCTACGAGCAGTACTTC. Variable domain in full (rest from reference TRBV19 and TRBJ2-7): DGGITQSPKYLFRKEGQNVTLSCEQNLNHDAMYWYRQDPGQGLRLIYYSQIVNDFQKGDIAEGYSVSREKKESFPLTVTSAQKNPTAFYLCASSAPLSYEQYFGPGTRLTVT.

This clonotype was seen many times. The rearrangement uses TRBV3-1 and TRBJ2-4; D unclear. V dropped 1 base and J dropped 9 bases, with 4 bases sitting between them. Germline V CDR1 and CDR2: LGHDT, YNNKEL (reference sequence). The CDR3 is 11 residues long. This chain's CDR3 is CASSQVGIQYF. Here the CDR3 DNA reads TGTGCCAGCAGCCAAGTTGGCATTCAGTACTTC. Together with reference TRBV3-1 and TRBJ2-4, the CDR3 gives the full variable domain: DTAVSQTPKYLVTQMGNDKSIKCEQNLGHDTMYWYKQDSKKFLKIMFSYNNKELIINETVPNRFSPKSPDKAHLNLHINSLELGDSAVYFCASSQVGIQYFGAGTRLSVL.

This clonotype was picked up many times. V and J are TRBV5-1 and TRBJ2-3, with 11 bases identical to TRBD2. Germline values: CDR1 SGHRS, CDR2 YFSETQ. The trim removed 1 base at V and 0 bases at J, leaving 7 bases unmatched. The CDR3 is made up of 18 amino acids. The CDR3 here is CASSLMGLAVSSTDTQYF. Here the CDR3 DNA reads TGCGCCAGCAGCTTGATGGGACTAGCGGTTTCTAGCACAGATACGCAGTATTTT.

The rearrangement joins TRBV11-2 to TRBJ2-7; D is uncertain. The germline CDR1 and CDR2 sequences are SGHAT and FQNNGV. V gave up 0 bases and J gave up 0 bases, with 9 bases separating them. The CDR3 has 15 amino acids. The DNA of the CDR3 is TGTGCCAGCAGCTTAGAAGGTGGATTCTCCTACGAGCAGTACTTC. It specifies CASSLEGGFSYEQYF.

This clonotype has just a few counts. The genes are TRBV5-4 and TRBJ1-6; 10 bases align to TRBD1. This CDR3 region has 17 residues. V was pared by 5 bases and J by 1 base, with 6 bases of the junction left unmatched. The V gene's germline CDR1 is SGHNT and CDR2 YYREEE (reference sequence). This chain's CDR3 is CASRMTGGGSYNSPLHF. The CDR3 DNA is TGTGCCAGCAGGATGACAGGGGGCGGGTCCTATAATTCACCCCTCCACTTT.

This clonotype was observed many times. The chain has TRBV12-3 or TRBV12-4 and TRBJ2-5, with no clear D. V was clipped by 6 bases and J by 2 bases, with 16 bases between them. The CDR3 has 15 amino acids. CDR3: CASSPGRPGQETQYF. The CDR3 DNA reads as TGTGCCAGCAGCCCCGGGCGACCGGGTCAAGAGACCCAGTACTTC.